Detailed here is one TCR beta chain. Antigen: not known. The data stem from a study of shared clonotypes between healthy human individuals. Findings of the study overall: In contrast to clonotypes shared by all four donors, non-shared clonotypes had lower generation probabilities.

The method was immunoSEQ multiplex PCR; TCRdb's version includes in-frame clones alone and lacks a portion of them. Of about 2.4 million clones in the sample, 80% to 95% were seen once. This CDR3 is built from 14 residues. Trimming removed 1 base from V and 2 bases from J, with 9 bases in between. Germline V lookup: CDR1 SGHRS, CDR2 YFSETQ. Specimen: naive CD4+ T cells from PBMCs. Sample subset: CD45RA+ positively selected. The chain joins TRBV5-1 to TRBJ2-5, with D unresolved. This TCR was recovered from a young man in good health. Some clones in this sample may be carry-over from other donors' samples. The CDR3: CASSLFLNQETQYF. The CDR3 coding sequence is TGCGCCAGCAGCTTGTTTCTGAATCAAGAGACCCAGTACTTC.